A selection of T cell receptor beta chains follows, all from one sample in a study of blood T cells in healthy people across ages. MiXCR, applied by TCRdb to the 5' RACE reads, yields one record per CDR3 protein. The sample contains 800,000 to 950,000 distinct CDR3 sequences, 25% to 30% of which appear only once. This sample was also put to use in a study of T cells of mothers and their children.

Sequencing input: blood. These receptors originate from a woman aged 40 to 50 in good health. The CDR3 runs from the conserved cysteine through the conserved F or W. The order of the fields is J gene, clone size, D gene, V gene, CDR3 DNA, CDR3 protein. The D gene is left open where the match is weak. Rows may omit the clone size; those that give it use once, few, many or a size class.

J: TRBJ1-1
size: NA
D: NA
V: TRBV29-1
DNA: TGCAGCGGCGGGGGGGATGAAGCTTTCTTT
CDR3: CSGGGDEAFF

J: TRBJ1-5
size: few
D: TRBD1
V: TRBV20-1
DNA: TGCAGTGCTAGAAAGAGGGGGCGCGTGGGGAATCAGCCCCAGCATTTT
CDR3: CSARKRGRVGNQPQHF

J: TRBJ1-6
size: few
D: NA
V: TRBV6-5
DNA: TGTGCCGGTAGACGGACAGAAAATTCACCCCTCCACTTT
CDR3: CAGRRTENSPLHF

J: TRBJ1-1
size: NA
D: TRBD1
V: TRBV7-8
DNA: TGTGCCAGCAGCCCTAGGGACAGACCAAACACTGAAGCTTTCTTT
CDR3: CASSPRDRPNTEAFF

J: TRBJ2-1
size: many
D: TRBD2
V: TRBV7-2
DNA: TGTGCCAGCAGCCCACGATTGACTAGCGGGGTTAGCTCCTACAATGAGCAGTTCTTC
CDR3: CASSPRLTSGVSSYNEQFF

J: TRBJ1-2
size: NA
D: NA
V: TRBV7-9
DNA: TGTGCCAGCAGCTTAGTCCTCGGGGACGGCTACACCTTC
CDR3: CASSLVLGDGYTF

J: TRBJ2-5
size: NA
D: NA
V: TRBV7-2
DNA: TGTGCCAGCAGCTTAGACCGTCTTATCTCGGAGACCCAGTACTTC
CDR3: CASSLDRLISETQYF

J: TRBJ2-2
size: few
D: NA
V: TRBV11-2
DNA: TGTGCCAGCAGCTTAGTTAGTAGTACAGGGACGAACACCGGGGAGCTGTTTTTT
CDR3: CASSLVSSTGTNTGELFF

J: TRBJ2-1
size: few
D: NA
V: TRBV6-4
DNA: TGTGCCAGCAGTGACTCGCCGGGGACCCACAATGAGCAGTTCTTC
CDR3: CASSDSPGTHNEQFF

J: TRBJ2-3
size: NA
D: TRBD2
V: TRBV7-9
DNA: TGTGCCAGCAGCTACCGGAGGGTAGCGGGGGCCTTAGATACGCAGTATTTT
CDR3: CASSYRRVAGALDTQYF

J: TRBJ2-7
size: few
D: TRBD2
V: TRBV20-1
DNA: TGCAGTGCCCATTCGACTAGCGGGGGAAGGTACGAGCAGTACTTC
CDR3: CSAHSTSGGRYEQYF

J: TRBJ1-1
size: few
D: TRBD1
V: TRBV28
DNA: TGTGCCAGCACCCCCGACAGGGTCGAAGCTTTCTTT
CDR3: CASTPDRVEAFF

J: TRBJ1-2
size: few
D: NA
V: TRBV5-1
DNA: TGCGCCAGCAGCTTAGCTCTTCAGGGAGTAGATGGCTACACCTTC
CDR3: CASSLALQGVDGYTF

J: TRBJ1-5
size: few
D: NA
V: TRBV6-1
DNA: TGTGCCAGCAGTGGGAGGGTCTATAGCAATCAGCCCCAGCATTTT
CDR3: CASSGRVYSNQPQHF

J: TRBJ2-7
size: many
D: TRBD2
V: TRBV4-3
DNA: TGCGCCAGCAGCCAAGATTTAGTAGCGGGGGGTTTCGAGCAGTACTTC
CDR3: CASSQDLVAGGFEQYF

J: TRBJ1-5
size: few
D: TRBD1
V: TRBV29-1
DNA: TGCAGCGTGGGACAGTATCAGCCCCAGCATTTT
CDR3: CSVGQYQPQHF

J: TRBJ2-2
size: NA
D: NA
V: TRBV28
DNA: TGTGCCAGCAGTTTTCAGGGCTTGGTCACCGGGGAGCTGTTTTTT
CDR3: CASSFQGLVTGELFF

J: TRBJ2-3
size: many
D: TRBD1
V: TRBV7-9
DNA: TGTGCCAGCAGCCTCACAGGGGAAACAGATACGCAGTATTTT
CDR3: CASSLTGETDTQYF

J: TRBJ2-7
size: NA
D: TRBD2
V: TRBV20-1
DNA: TGCAGTGCCCCAAATTTGCTAGCGGGGGGCAGAGGGGCCTACGAGCAGTACTTC
CDR3: CSAPNLLAGGRGAYEQYF

J: TRBJ2-1
size: NA
D: NA
V: TRBV5-1
DNA: TGCGCCAGCAGCTTGGGGTACAGGGGGGGGATCGCTGAGCAGTTCTTC
CDR3: CASSLGYRGGIAEQFF

J: TRBJ2-2
size: few
D: NA
V: TRBV7-2
DNA: TGTGCCAGCAGCTTAACAGAGGTTGTGACCGGGGAGCTGTTTTTT
CDR3: CASSLTEVVTGELFF

J: TRBJ2-1
size: NA
D: TRBD1
V: TRBV7-9
DNA: TGTGCCAGCAACACGGGACAGGCGGTAGATGAGCAGGTCTTC
CDR3: CASNTGQAVDEQVF

J: TRBJ2-2
size: NA
D: NA
V: TRBV4-1
DNA: TGCGCCAGCAGCCAAGGTTTGGACAGAGAGCTGTTTTTT
CDR3: CASSQGLDRELFF

J: TRBJ1-2
size: many
D: NA
V: TRBV6-5
DNA: TGTGCCAGCAGTCCCACAGGGCCGAGCGACTATGGCTACACCTTC
CDR3: CASSPTGPSDYGYTF

J: TRBJ2-1
size: NA
D: NA
V: TRBV20-1
DNA: TGCAGTGCTAGAGATCCGCCAGGGACGGTGGATGAGCAGTTCTTC
CDR3: CSARDPPGTVDEQFF

J: TRBJ2-1
size: NA
D: NA
V: TRBV3-1
DNA: TGTGTCAGCAGCCAAAGACAGTGGAGCTCCTACAATGAGCAGTTCTTC
CDR3: CVSSQRQWSSYNEQFF

J: TRBJ2-2
size: NA
D: NA
V: TRBV3-1
DNA: TGTGCCAGCAGCCAAGCTACCCTAGAAGGCGGGGAGCTGTTTTTT
CDR3: CASSQATLEGGELFF

J: TRBJ2-1
size: few
D: TRBD2
V: TRBV9
DNA: TGTGCCAGCAGCGTAGCTGCGGGGGGCTCCTACAGTGAGCAGTTCTTC
CDR3: CASSVAAGGSYSEQFF

J: TRBJ1-6
size: NA
D: NA
V: TRBV5-4
DNA: TGTGCCAGCAGCTTGGTGCAGGAGGATAATTCACCCCTCCACTTT
CDR3: CASSLVQEDNSPLHF

J: TRBJ1-5
size: NA
D: TRBD1
V: TRBV7-9
DNA: TGTGCCAGCAGCTTAGGCGGGACAGTCAATCAGCCCCAGCATTTT
CDR3: CASSLGGTVNQPQHF

J: TRBJ1-3
size: NA
D: NA
V: TRBV9
DNA: TGTGCCAGCAGCTTTGGACTGAACTCTGGAAACACCATATATTTT
CDR3: CASSFGLNSGNTIYF

J: TRBJ2-1
size: few
D: NA
V: TRBV9
DNA: TGTGCCAGCAGCGTAGTTCGCAACGGTGAGCAGTTCTTC
CDR3: CASSVVRNGEQFF

J: TRBJ1-4
size: NA
D: NA
V: TRBV6-6
DNA: TGTGCCACCTGGGGGCAGGGAACTAATGAAAAACTGTTTTTT
CDR3: CATWGQGTNEKLFF

J: TRBJ1-1
size: once
D: NA
V: TRBV5-1
DNA: TGCGCCAGCAGCGTGCAGGGGACGGGCCAAGCTTTCTTT
CDR3: CASSVQGTGQAFF

J: TRBJ1-2
size: NA
D: TRBD1
V: TRBV15
DNA: TGTGCCACCGAGAACAGGGGGACAACAGCCTATGGCTACATCTTC
CDR3: CATENRGTTAYGYIF

J: TRBJ2-5
size: many
D: NA
V: TRBV12-3/TRBV12-4
DNA: TGTGCCAGCACCATCGCCGAGACCCAGTACTTC
CDR3: CASTIAETQYF

J: TRBJ2-6
size: NA
D: NA
V: TRBV3-1
DNA: TGTGCCAGCAGTCTCGGGGCCTCTGGGGCCAACGTCCGGACTTTC
CDR3: CASSLGASGANVRTF

J: TRBJ2-3
size: NA
D: NA
V: TRBV5-1
DNA: TGCGCCAGCAGCCCGTCGACAGATTTTAGCACAGATACGCAGTATTTT
CDR3: CASSPSTDFSTDTQYF

J: TRBJ1-2
size: few
D: NA
V: TRBV29-1
DNA: TGCAGCGTTGAAGATCGCGGACGGAACTATGGCTACACCTTC
CDR3: CSVEDRGRNYGYTF

J: TRBJ1-2
size: NA
D: TRBD1
V: TRBV15
DNA: TGTGCCACCAGCAGGGGACCTGGGACAGACCATAGCTACACCTTC
CDR3: CATSRGPGTDHSYTF

J: TRBJ2-1
size: few
D: NA
V: TRBV7-9
DNA: TGTGCCAGCAGCGCCGAGACTAGTAAATTGCAGTTCTTC
CDR3: CASSAETSKLQFF

J: TRBJ1-2
size: many
D: TRBD1
V: TRBV27
DNA: TGTGCCAGCAGCCCCCTTGTACCGGGACAGGGGAATGGCTACACCTTC
CDR3: CASSPLVPGQGNGYTF

J: TRBJ1-4
size: few
D: TRBD1
V: TRBV28
DNA: TGTGCCAGCAGTTTGGGGACAGGGGAGAGAAGGCTTGCAACTAATGAAAAACTGTTTTTT
CDR3: CASSLGTGERRLATNEKLFF

J: TRBJ2-3
size: many
D: TRBD1
V: TRBV9
DNA: TGTGCCAGCAGCGTCGGACAGGGGTTGGGAGATACGCAGTATTTT
CDR3: CASSVGQGLGDTQYF

J: TRBJ2-7
size: few
D: NA
V: TRBV20-1
DNA: TGCAGTGCTCCCCGCCTGATATCCTACAATGAGCAGTACTTC
CDR3: CSAPRLISYNEQYF

J: TRBJ1-2
size: few
D: NA
V: TRBV5-5
DNA: TGTGCCAGCAGCTTGGAGACCCCGGCCCCTGGCTACACCTTC
CDR3: CASSLETPAPGYTF

J: TRBJ1-3
size: few
D: NA
V: TRBV5-1
DNA: TGCGCCAGCAGCATGGGACGGTCCTCTGGAAACACCATATATTTT
CDR3: CASSMGRSSGNTIYF

J: TRBJ1-1
size: few
D: NA
V: TRBV7-2
DNA: TGTGCCAGCAGCAGGGGACTCCAGAACACTGAAGCTTTCTTT
CDR3: CASSRGLQNTEAFF